These 18 T cell receptor beta chains were sequenced from one sample in a study of tumor and adjacent non-tumor tissue in lung cancer. No cell sorting was done before RNA was extracted from the tissue. TCRbeta libraries were built with three rounds of nested PCR, modified from ARM-PCR. Each CDR3 protein gets one entry after TCRdb re-called the multiplex PCR reads with MiXCR. The sample has tens of thousands of distinct CDR3 sequences; about 70% are singletons. The sequenced material came from lung tumor tissue. These receptors were taken from a man in his sixties with non-small cell lung cancer.

This chain uses TRBV11-2 with TRBJ2-1; D gene ambiguous. Germline V lookup: CDR1 SGHAT, CDR2 FQNNGV. CDR3 length: 14 residues. V was pared by 3 bases and J by 6 bases, with 12 bases between. CDR3 sequence reads: CASSLEGSRNEQFF. The CDR3 DNA follows: TGTGCCAGCAGCTTGGAAGGGTCCCGCAATGAGCAGTTCTTC.

Comments on this clonotype: A junction boundary mismatches the germline segment, possibly from a read error. The CDR3 bases are TGTGCCAGCAGGAGTACAGGGGACTCCTATAATGAGCAGTTCTTC. It specifies CASRSTGDSYNEQFF. The J gene is TRBJ2-1, the V gene TRBV6-5; the D gene is possibly TRBD1 (7 bases). In germline, CDR1 is MNHEY, CDR2 SVGAGI. The CDR3 runs to 15 residues.

This clonotype has ten or more counts. The chain joins TRBV20-1 to TRBJ1-1; a possible D gene is TRBD1 (6 bases). Trimming shortened V by 6 bases and J by 0 bases, and 17 bases separated the two germline ends. The CDR3 spans 15 residues. CDR1 and CDR2 from the germline V gene are DFQATT and SNEGSKA (reference sequence). The CDR3 loop is CSARLGGGLNTEAFF. In nucleotides, the CDR3 is TGCAGTGCCAGGCTCGGAGGGGGTTTGAACACTGAAGCTTTCTTT.

CDR3 bases: TGTGCCAGCAGCTTAATTAAGGGGGCTGAGAGTGGCTACACCTTC. It yields the protein CASSLIKGAESGYTF. This chain connects TRBV11-3 to TRBJ1-2, with TRBD1 matching 7 bases. J gave up 7 bases and V 2 bases, and 10 bases lay outside the gene matches. In germline, CDR1 is SGHNT, CDR2 YENEEA. CDR3 length: 15 amino acids.

V is TRBV28 and J is TRBJ1-6; D uncertain. Trimming stripped 5 bases from V and 10 bases from J, with 15 bases between. The CDR3 runs 14 residues. Germline CDR1 is MDHEN and CDR2 is SYDVKM. The CDR3 DNA sequence: TGTGCCAGCAGTGGAGGCAATGTATACTCACCCCTCCACTTT. Translated: CASSGGNVYSPLHF.

This clonotype came up many times. The chain recombines TRBV29-1 with TRBJ2-7, with D perhaps given as TRBD1 or TRBD2 (5 bases each). The V gene's germline CDR1 is SQVTM and CDR2 ANQGSEA. There are 13 residues in the CDR3. The V gene lost 1 base and the J gene lost 0 bases, with 7 bases spanning the gap. The CDR3 sequence: CSVEGDASYEQYF. CDR3 coding DNA: TGCAGCGTTGAAGGGGACGCCTCCTACGAGCAGTACTTC.

On this clonotype itself: A much larger clone differs from this one at a single base, so this may be a read error. This sequence joins TRBV10-3 and TRBJ2-6; D possibly corresponds to TRBD2 (5 bases). The CDR3 runs 14 residues. Germline values: CDR1 ENHRY, CDR2 SYGVKD. The CDR3 DNA sequence: TGTGTCATCCGTGGGGAGATTGGGGCCAACGTCCTGACTTTC. Translating it yields CVIRGEIGANVLTF.

The genes are TRBV6-1 and TRBJ1-1, with D possibly matching TRBD1 (6 bases). Germline CDR1 reads MNHNS; CDR2 reads SASEGT. V lost 10 bases and J 1 base, leaving 19 bases between the germline ends. This CDR3 spans 15 amino acids. Here the CDR3 reads CATTGFPSSNTEAFF. In nucleotides, the CDR3 is TGTGCCACCACAGGGTTTCCTTCGTCGAACACTGAAGCTTTCTTT.

This clonotype is medium-sized within its sample. CDR3 protein: CASSKPGQGSYEQYF. The CDR3 DNA reads TGTGCCAGCAGCAAACCGGGACAGGGATCCTACGAGCAGTACTTC. This chain uses TRBV11-3 with TRBJ2-7, with 9 bases lining up with TRBD1. The CDR3 is 15 amino acids. CDR1 SGHNT and CDR2 YENEEA come from the germline V gene. After removal of 5 bases from V and 1 base from J, the junction contained 6 bases not matched to a gene.

As to this clonotype: The junction departs from germline at one end; a sequencing error may be responsible. The CDR3 coding sequence is TGTGCCAGCAGTCATGGGACTTCTGTCTCAGGGGCCAACGTCCTCACTTTC. Protein sequence: CASSHGTSVSGANVLTF. V is TRBV12-3 or TRBV12-4 and J is TRBJ2-6, with D perhaps TRBD1 or TRBD2 (6 bases each). The CDR3 totals 17 residues.

A word on this clonotype: A much larger clonotype is one base distant, so this may be a read error. J is TRBJ2-7 and V is TRBV6-5; 10 bases match TRBD2. The germline V gene has CDR1 MNHEY and CDR2 SVGAGI. This CDR3 has 17 residues. In DNA form, the CDR3 reads TGTGCCAGCAGTTACAACGCCCCCTTAGCGGGAGGATACGACCAGTACTTC. Residues: CASSYNAPLAGGYDQYF.

On this clonotype: The junction differs from germline at one of its ends, possibly a read error. The chain has TRBV11-1 and TRBJ2-7, with D perhaps matching TRBD1 (6 bases). The CDR3 is made up of 13 amino acids. The germline V gene has CDR1 SGHAT and CDR2 FQDESV (reference sequence). The CDR3 spells CTSSPIGQYEQYF. CDR3 DNA: TGTACCAGCAGCCCTATAGGACAGTACGAGCAATACTTC.

As for this clonotype: No conserved phenylalanine or tryptophan is present at the end of the CDR3, so a read error is the likely explanation. This chain links TRBV7-8 with TRBJ2-1, with D hard to call. The CDR3 contains 13 residues. The germline V gene encodes CDR1 SGHVS and CDR2 FQNEAQ. Trimming took 5 bases from V and 3 from J, leaving 8 bases between them. The CDR3 spells CASSRSDYNEQFL. The DNA of the CDR3 is TGTGCCAGCAGCCGCTCAGACTACAATGAGCAGTTCCTC.

A note on this clonotype: A much larger clone differs by one base, so this may be a read error. V and J are TRBV5-4 and TRBJ2-5, with 9 positions matching TRBD2. This CDR3 region has 17 residues. CDR1 is SGHNT, CDR2 YYREEE, per germline (reference sequence). J gave up 6 bases and V 4 bases, and 16 bases lay outside the gene matches. CDR3 sequence reads: CASSPTGPSGAGKTQYF. CDR3 nucleotide sequence: TGTGCCAGCAGCCCGACGGGGCCTAGCGGGGCTGGGAAGACCCAGTACTTC.

As to this clonotype: Being one base from a much bigger clone, this may be a read error. The chain joins TRBV6-2 or TRBV6-3 to TRBJ1-2; no reliable D call. The V and J ends lost 0 bases and 0 bases respectively, with 11 bases between them. Germline-derived CDR1 and CDR2 are MNHEY and SVGEGT. This CDR3 spans 16 amino acids. CDR3 in amino acids: CASSYSWKVANYGYTF. The CDR3 DNA is TGTGCCAGCAGTTACTCTTGGAAGGTCGCTAACTATGGCTACACCTTC.

The rearrangement uses TRBV5-1 and TRBJ2-5; 10 bases align to TRBD2. CDR3 length equals 15 residues. The V segment lost 8 bases and the J segment 1 base; nucleotides outside the gene matches: 8. Germline CDR1 reads SGHRS; CDR2 reads YFSETQ. CDR3 sequence: CASGLGLAVQETQYF. CDR3 sequence (DNA): TGCGCCAGTGGCTTAGGACTAGCGGTCCAAGAGACCCAGTACTTC.

Of note for this clonotype: One end of the junction varies from germline; a read error may be responsible. The rearrangement joins TRBV29-1 to TRBJ1-3, with D tentatively TRBD1 (5 bases). Germline lookup yields CDR1 SQVTM and CDR2 ANQGSEA. The CDR3 contains 15 residues. CDR3 protein: CSVRARQHPGDTIYF. Written as DNA, the CDR3 is TGCAGCGTTCGAGCGAGACAGCACCCTGGAGACACCATATATTTT. Supplemented by reference TRBV29-1 and TRBJ1-3, the full variable domain reads SAVISQKPSRDICQRGTSLTIQCQVDSQVTMMFWYRQQPGQSLTLIATANQGSEATYESGFVIDKFPISRPNLTFSTLTVSNMSPEDSSIYLCSVRARQHPGDTIYFGEGSWLTVV.

This clonotype was picked up a small number of times. This could be a read error, since a much larger clone is one nucleotide away. This rearrangement joins TRBV20-1 to TRBJ1-1, with 8 nucleotides matching TRBD1. The CDR3 is 14 residues long. Germline V gives CDR1 DFQATT, CDR2 SNEGSKA (reference sequence). In nucleotides, the CDR3 is TGCAATGCTAGAGGAGACAGGGGCGACACTGAAGCTTTCTTT. Its translation is CNARGDRGDTEAFF.